This TCR beta chain was documented in a study of T cell responses to AZD1222 COVID-19 vaccine. Regarding this clone: Its antigen is unidentified.

Clones were read by immunoSEQ multiplex PCR, and TCRdb kept only the in-frame ones, dropping some. In the table there are 18,000 or so clones, 89% of which are singletons. The analysis combined second doses at about 4 or about 12 weeks. Study results and limitations: Along spike, vaccine-associated CD4 TCRs were found throughout, with dominance at 160-218 and 743-854. A rise in Spike-specific TCR breadth and depth followed two AZD1222 doses. Nearly half of the spike-specific TCRs reportedly recognize variant regions that carry no mutations.

CDR1 SQVTM and CDR2 ANQGSEA come from the germline V gene. This CDR3 is built from 12 residues. V was clipped by 5 bases and J by 4 bases, with 8 bases between them. Sequencing used peripheral blood, obtained 28 days after the second AZD1222 dose. This TCR was sampled from an adult who received the AZD1222 COVID-19 vaccine. V and J are TRBV29-1 and TRBJ2-2, with D perhaps matching TRBD1 (5 bases). CDR3 bases: TGCAGCGTTCGTCAGGGCACCGGGGAGCTGTTTTTT. Amino acids: CSVRQGTGELFF.